These 10 T cell receptor beta chains share one sample of origin, sequenced in a study of blood T cell repertoires in COVID-19. Clones were sequenced by immunoSEQ multiplex PCR, and TCRdb holds only the in-frame ones, with some missing. Of approximately 240,000 clones listed, approximately 86% are singletons. Sequencing was done on a sample of PBMCs or T cells enriched from blood (not recorded which). Receptors were obtained from a woman in her twenties or thirties with acute COVID-19.

This chain uses TRBV5-1 with TRBJ2-7, with 7 nucleotides matching TRBD1. Trimming cost V 8 bases and J 2 bases; bases outside gene matches: 13. This CDR3 is 15 amino acids long. In germline, CDR1 is SGHRS, CDR2 YFSETQ. CDR3 residues: CASQNGDSLPYEQYF. Here the CDR3 DNA reads TGCGCCAGTCAAAACGGGGACAGTCTCCCCTACGAGCAGTACTTC.

V gene TRBV4-1 combines with J gene TRBJ2-1; tentatively, D is TRBD1 (5 bases). Between the trimmed V and J ends, which lost 0 bases and 1 base, there was a span of 13 bases. Looked up from germline, CDR1 is MGHRA and CDR2 is YSYEKL. There are 17 residues in the CDR3. The CDR3 coding sequence is TGCGCCAGCAGCCAAGATTGGGCAGGGTTTTCCTACAATGAGCAGTTCTTC. Translating it yields CASSQDWAGFSYNEQFF.

The rearrangement joins TRBV2 to TRBJ2-7; 7 nucleotides agree with TRBD1. V lost 8 bases and J lost 0; bases outside the gene matches: 10. The CDR3 has 15 amino acids. Germline values: CDR1 SNHLY, CDR2 FYNNEI. CDR3 in amino acids: CASGHPGQISYEQYF. The CDR3 coding sequence is TGTGCCAGCGGCCACCCGGGACAGATCTCCTACGAGCAGTACTTC.

The chain employs TRBV11-2 and TRBJ2-1, with 7 bases identical to TRBD1. This CDR3 comprises 16 residues. V lost 1 base and J lost 5; bases outside the gene matches: 8. Germline V gives CDR1 SGHAT, CDR2 FQNNGV. CDR3 in amino acids: CASSLGRGWLDNEQFF. The CDR3 bases are TGTGCCAGCAGCTTAGGCAGGGGGTGGTTGGACAATGAGCAGTTCTTC.

The CDR3 sequence is CASSSGGQAGANVLTF. Here the CDR3 DNA reads TGCGCCAGCAGCTCAGGGGGCCAGGCTGGGGCCAACGTCCTGACTTTC. The chain uses TRBV4-1 and TRBJ2-6; 8 bases align to TRBD1. The CDR3 runs 16 residues. V lost 5 bases to trimming and J lost 2 bases; unmatched junction nucleotides: 5. Germline CDR1 reads MGHRA; CDR2 reads YSYEKL.

This chain connects TRBV19 to TRBJ1-5, with 8 nucleotides matching TRBD1. Germline V gives CDR1 LNHDA, CDR2 SQIVND (reference sequence). V lost 6 bases, J lost 6 bases, and 4 bases stayed unmatched. The CDR3 extends over 13 amino acids. In DNA form, the CDR3 reads TGTGCCAGTAGAGCAGGGGGCCGTCAGCCCCAGCATTTT. Amino acids: CASRAGGRQPQHF.

The chain combines TRBV5-1 with TRBJ1-1, with 9 bases matching TRBD1. The CDR3 contains 14 residues. The V segment lost 2 bases and the J segment 7 bases; nucleotides outside the gene matches: 6. Germline V CDR1 and CDR2: SGHRS, YFSETQ. The CDR3 is CASSLQGARGEAFF. The CDR3 region has the DNA TGCGCCAGCAGCTTACAGGGGGCGCGAGGTGAAGCTTTCTTT. The full variable domain, its missing parts supplied by reference TRBV5-1 and TRBJ1-1, is KAGVTQTPRYLIKTRGQQVTLSCSPISGHRSVSWYQQTPGQGLQFLFEYFSETQRNKGNFPGRFSGRQFSNSRSEMNVSTLELGDSALYLCASSLQGARGEAFFGQGTRLTVV.

The V call is TRBV4-1, the J call TRBJ2-1; TRBD2 agrees at 12 bases. The CDR3 runs to 19 residues. The germline CDR1 and CDR2 sequences are MGHRA and YSYEKL. With V trimmed by 0 bases and J by 0 bases, 6 bases remained unmatched. The CDR3, as DNA: TGCGCCAGCAGCCAAGACGGACTAGCGGGGATAAGCTCCTACAATGAGCAGTTCTTC. This encodes CASSQDGLAGISSYNEQFF.

J is TRBJ1-2 and V is TRBV5-4; 9 nucleotides match TRBD1. The V gene end was trimmed by 3 bases and the J gene end by 3 bases; junction bases not matched to a gene: 3. Germline CDR1 SGHNT, CDR2 YYREEE (reference sequence). The CDR3 totals 14 residues. In DNA form, the CDR3 reads TGTGCCAGCAGCTCTCGGGACAGGGACTATGGCTACACCTTC. Protein product: CASSSRDRDYGYTF.

This clone was counted at least ten times. The rearrangement joins TRBV13 to TRBJ2-3, with 16 bases identical to TRBD2. V shed 5 bases, J shed 6 bases, and the junction held 8 bases outside the gene matches. CDR1 and CDR2 from the germline V gene are PRHDT and FYEKMQ (reference sequence). The length of the CDR3 is 17 residues. CDR3 residues: CASSPGTSGRAVDTQYF. The CDR3 DNA reads as TGTGCCAGCAGCCCCGGGACTAGCGGGAGGGCCGTGGATACGCAGTATTTT.